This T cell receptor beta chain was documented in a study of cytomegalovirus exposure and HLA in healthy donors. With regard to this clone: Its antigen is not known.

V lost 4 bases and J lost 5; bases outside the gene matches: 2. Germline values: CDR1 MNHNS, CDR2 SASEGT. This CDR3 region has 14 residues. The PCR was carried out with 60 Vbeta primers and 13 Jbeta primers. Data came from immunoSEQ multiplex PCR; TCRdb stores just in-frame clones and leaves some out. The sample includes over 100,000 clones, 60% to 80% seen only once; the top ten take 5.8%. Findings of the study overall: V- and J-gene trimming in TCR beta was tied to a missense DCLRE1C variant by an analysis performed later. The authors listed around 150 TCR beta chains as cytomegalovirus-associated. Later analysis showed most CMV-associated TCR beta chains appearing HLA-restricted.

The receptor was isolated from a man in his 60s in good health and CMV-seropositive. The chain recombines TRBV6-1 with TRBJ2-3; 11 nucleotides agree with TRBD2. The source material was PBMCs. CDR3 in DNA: TGTGCCAGCAGTGTAGCGGGGGGGCGAGATACGCAGTATTTT. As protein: CASSVAGGRDTQYF.